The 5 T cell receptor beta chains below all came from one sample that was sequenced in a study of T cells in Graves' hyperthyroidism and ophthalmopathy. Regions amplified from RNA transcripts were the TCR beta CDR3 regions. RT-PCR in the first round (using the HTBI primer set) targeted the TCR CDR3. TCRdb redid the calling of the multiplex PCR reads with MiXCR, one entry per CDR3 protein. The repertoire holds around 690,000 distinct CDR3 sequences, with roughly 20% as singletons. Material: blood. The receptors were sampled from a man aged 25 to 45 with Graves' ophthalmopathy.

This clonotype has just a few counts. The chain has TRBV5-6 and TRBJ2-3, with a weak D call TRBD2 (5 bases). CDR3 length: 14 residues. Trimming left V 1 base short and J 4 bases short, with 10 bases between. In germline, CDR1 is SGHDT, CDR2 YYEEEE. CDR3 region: CASSLSGIPDTQYF. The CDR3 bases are TGTGCCAGCAGCTTGTCGGGGATTCCAGATACGCAGTATTTT.

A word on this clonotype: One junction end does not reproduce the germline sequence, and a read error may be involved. CDR3 DNA sequence: TGCGCCAGCAGCTTTCAGGGGGCAGAGACCCAGTACTTC. This codes for CASSFQGAETQYF. The chain links TRBV13 to TRBJ2-5, with TRBD1 matching over 8 bases. Germline CDR1 is PRHDT and CDR2 is FYEKMQ (reference sequence). The CDR3 totals 13 residues.

The CDR3 is CASSSRGDWPNTGELFF. The CDR3 DNA reads TGTGCCAGCAGCTCGCGGGGGGACTGGCCGAACACCGGGGAGCTGTTTTTT. This chain joins TRBV2 and TRBJ2-2, with 8 nucleotides matching TRBD2. The V gene's germline CDR1 is SNHLY and CDR2 FYNNEI. This CDR3 comprises 17 residues. After removal of 6 bases from V and 0 bases from J, the junction contained 9 bases not matched to a gene. Together with reference TRBV2 and TRBJ2-2, the CDR3 gives the full variable domain: EPEVTQTPSHQVTQMGQEVILRCVPISNHLYFYWYRQILGQKVEFLVSFYNNEISEKSEIFDDQFSVERPDGSNFTLKIRSTKLEDSAMYFCASSSRGDWPNTGELFFGEGSRLTVL.

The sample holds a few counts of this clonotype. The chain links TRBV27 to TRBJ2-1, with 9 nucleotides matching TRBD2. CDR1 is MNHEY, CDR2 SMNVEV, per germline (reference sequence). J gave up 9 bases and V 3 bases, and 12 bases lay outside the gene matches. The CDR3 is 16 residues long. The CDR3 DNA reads TGTGCCAGCAGTTTCCCCACTAGCGGGTGGGACAGTGAGCAGTTCTTC. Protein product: CASSFPTSGWDSEQFF.

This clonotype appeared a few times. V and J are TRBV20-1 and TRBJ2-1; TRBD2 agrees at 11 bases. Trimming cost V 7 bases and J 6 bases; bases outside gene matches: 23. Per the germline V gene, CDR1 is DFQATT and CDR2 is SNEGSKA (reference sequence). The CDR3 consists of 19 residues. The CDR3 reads CSGVQDSHLRLAGRNEQFF. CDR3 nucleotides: TGCAGTGGGGTCCAAGACTCCCACCTCCGACTAGCGGGACGCAATGAGCAGTTCTTC.